The 21 T cell receptor beta chains given below trace back to one sample, sequenced in a study of patients and donors after allogeneic stem cell transplantation. TCRdb processed the RT-PCR reads anew with MiXCR; each CDR3 protein has one entry. The sample carries approximately 410,000 distinct CDR3 sequences, roughly 17% recorded once. Sequencing used blood, either unsorted or a sorted T cell fraction (not recorded which). These receptors originate from a human donor who was either an allogeneic HSCT recipient or a stem cell or donor lymphocyte infusion donor (not recorded which). It is not recorded whose cells these are; they may come from a transplant donor.

This chain uses TRBV29-1 with TRBJ1-2, with D unresolved. V dropped 4 bases and J dropped 8 bases, with 14 bases sitting between them. Germline V CDR1 and CDR2: SQVTM, ANQGSEA. This CDR3 comprises 12 residues. CDR3 sequence reads: CSVGGAGRGYTF. The CDR3 DNA follows: TGCAGCGTTGGGGGTGCAGGCCGAGGCTACACCTTC.

The J gene is TRBJ2-3, the V gene TRBV5-1, with a tentative D call TRBD2 (6 bases). The V gene lost 2 bases and the J gene lost 3 bases, with 19 bases spanning the gap. The CDR3 runs 17 residues. CDR1 and CDR2 (germline): SGHRS, YFSETQ. CDR3 protein: CASSFLSAGLLTDTQYF. The CDR3 DNA reads as TGCGCCAGCAGCTTCTTGTCGGCGGGGTTATTGACAGATACGCAGTATTTT.

This clonotype was counted between two and nine times. This rearrangement joins TRBV5-1 to TRBJ2-7, with D unresolved. Germline CDR1 and CDR2: SGHRS and YFSETQ. This CDR3 has 14 residues. Deletions cut 4 bases from V and 6 bases from J, with 17 bases between. The CDR3 bases are TGCGCCAGCAGCCCGGGCAGCGCGGTCCTCGAGCAGTACTTC. This gives the protein CASSPGSAVLEQYF. Supplemented by reference TRBV5-1 and TRBJ2-7, the full variable domain reads KAGVTQTPRYLIKTRGQQVTLSCSPISGHRSVSWYQQTPGQGLQFLFEYFSETQRNKGNFPGRFSGRQFSNSRSEMNVSTLELGDSALYLCASSPGSAVLEQYFGPGTRLTVT.

The V and J genes are TRBV5-6 and TRBJ2-1; D unclear. Germline CDR1 and CDR2: SGHDT and YYEEEE. The CDR3 spans 16 residues. V was shortened by 0 bases and J by 0 bases, with 10 bases between the two germline ends. The CDR3 DNA sequence: TGTGCCAGCAGCTTGGGGGCCAGTAGCTCCTACAATGAGCAGTTCTTC. Amino acid sequence: CASSLGASSSYNEQFF.

DNA for the CDR3: TGCGCCAGCAGCCGAGAGCGGGGTACCTACGAGCAGTACTTC. It specifies CASSRERGTYEQYF. This chain joins TRBV4-1 and TRBJ2-7, with 7 bases matching TRBD2. The length of the CDR3 is 14 residues. CDR1 is MGHRA and CDR2 is YSYEKL in the germline V gene. The V gene end was trimmed by 4 bases and the J gene end by 2 bases; junction bases not matched to a gene: 5.

The chain links TRBV20-1 to TRBJ2-2; 14 bases are a match to TRBD2. V lost 4 bases, J lost 6 bases, and 4 bases stayed unmatched. The CDR3 consists of 15 residues. Germline assignment: CDR1 DFQATT and CDR2 SNEGSKA (reference sequence). In DNA form, the CDR3 reads TGCAGTGCTACTAGGACTAGCGGGAGGCCCGGGGAGCTGTTTTTT. This codes for CSATRTSGRPGELFF.

The rearrangement joins TRBV24-1 to TRBJ2-1; D unresolved. V lost 5 bases to trimming and J lost 6 bases, with 16 bases between them. The CDR3 totals 15 residues. Germline lookup yields CDR1 KGHDR and CDR2 SFDVKD. The CDR3 protein is CATSGPPLGFNEQFF. CDR3 DNA sequence: TGTGCCACCAGTGGCCCGCCGCTGGGGTTCAATGAGCAGTTCTTC.

In its sample, this clonotype was seen once. The V call is TRBV27, the J call TRBJ2-5; 10 positions agree with TRBD2. Unmatched junction bases numbered 20, after V lost 0 bases and J lost 4 bases. Germline CDR1 is MNHEY and CDR2 is SMNVEV (reference sequence). CDR3 length equals 21 residues. CDR3 sequence: CASSLSGPSGAGGSVRETQYF. The CDR3 region has the DNA TGTGCCAGCAGTTTATCAGGGCCCTCGGGAGCGGGAGGGAGTGTGCGAGAGACCCAGTACTTC.

This clonotype was picked up a small number of times. The chain joins TRBV20-1 to TRBJ1-5; D unresolved. CDR1 is DFQATT and CDR2 is SNEGSKA in the germline V gene (reference sequence). Trimming removed 5 bases from V and 7 bases from J, with 12 bases in between. The length of the CDR3 is 12 residues. The CDR3 is CSARTGEQPQHF. In DNA, the CDR3 is TGCAGTGCTCGGACTGGAGAACAGCCCCAGCATTTT.

The V gene is TRBV7-2, the J gene TRBJ2-7; D is undetermined. The CDR3 contains 16 residues. Germline CDR1 SGHTA, CDR2 FQGNSA. The germline V and J ends were trimmed by 2 bases and 6 bases, with 20 bases remaining between them. CDR3 sequence: CASSLNRAGSIGEQYF. CDR3 DNA: TGTGCCAGCAGCTTAAACCGGGCAGGTAGTATAGGCGAGCAGTACTTC.

This clonotype was found a few times. The rearrangement uses TRBV11-2 and TRBJ2-2; TRBD2 aligns across 7 bases. Germline values: CDR1 SGHAT, CDR2 FQNNGV. This CDR3 has 16 residues. Losses at the gene ends were 4 bases for V and 6 bases for J; bases not matched to a gene: 11. The chain's CDR3 is CASSSGLGVIAGELFF. Written as DNA, the CDR3 is TGTGCCAGCAGCTCAGGACTAGGAGTAATCGCCGGGGAGCTGTTTTTT.

This clonotype turned up a few times. J is TRBJ2-7 and V is TRBV12-5; 7 nucleotides align to TRBD2. In germline, CDR1 is LGHNT, CDR2 FRNRAP. V lost 0 bases and J lost 6; bases outside the gene matches: 11. CDR3 size: 16 residues. Written as DNA, the CDR3 is TGTGCTAGTGGTTTGGTTCCGAGGGCGGGGGTGGTCGAGCAGTACTTC. Residues: CASGLVPRAGVVEQYF.

This chain links TRBV20-1 with TRBJ1-2; D remains ambiguous. Germline V lookup: CDR1 DFQATT, CDR2 SNEGSKA (reference sequence). The CDR3 spans 13 residues. The CDR3 sequence: CANLSPSNYGYTF. CDR3 bases: TGCGCGAACCTAAGTCCCTCTAACTATGGCTACACCTTC.

J is TRBJ1-5 and V is TRBV20-1; the match to TRBD1 covers 8 bases. Germline V gene lookup returns CDR1 DFQATT and CDR2 SNEGSKA (reference sequence). CDR3 length: 15 residues. V trimming: 4 bases; J trimming: 4 bases; junction bases outside the gene matches: 9. The CDR3 sequence is CSAIDRGRNNQPQHF. CDR3 coding DNA: TGCAGTGCTATCGACAGGGGCCGCAATAATCAGCCCCAGCATTTT.

The table lists this clonotype with a few counts. The rearrangement joins TRBV11-2 to TRBJ1-6; D unresolved. The CDR3 runs 14 residues. V was trimmed by 5 bases and J by 4 bases, leaving 9 bases between them. Germline V gene data show CDR1 as SGHAT and CDR2 as FQNNGV. The CDR3 nucleotides are TGTGCCAGCAGCATACAGCAATATAATTCACCCCTCCACTTT. Protein product: CASSIQQYNSPLHF.

CDR3 nucleotide sequence: TGCAGTGCTAGAAATCAAAGACGGTCTCAGAACACTGAAGCTTTCTTT. Its translation is CSARNQRRSQNTEAFF. V gene TRBV20-1 combines with J gene TRBJ1-1; D gene unclear. The V gene lost 2 bases and the J gene lost 1 base, with 17 bases spanning the gap. The V gene's germline CDR1 is DFQATT and CDR2 SNEGSKA (reference sequence). The CDR3 consists of 16 residues.

A remark on this clonotype: A much larger clone differs by one base, so this may be a read error. The V and J genes are TRBV20-1 and TRBJ2-1, with TRBD2 matching over 12 bases. The junction had 18 bases not matched to a gene; V was cut back by 7 bases and J by 8 bases. The CDR3 sequence is 17 residues long. Germline V CDR1 and CDR2: DFQATT, SNEGSKA (reference sequence). The CDR3 region has the DNA TGCAGTGGGACACCGGGGCTAGCGGGGGGGCTTCGCCATGAGCAGTTCTTC. The encoded protein is CSGTPGLAGGLRHEQFF.

Points on this clonotype: A much larger clone lies one base from this, so it may be a read error. The chain is built from TRBV7-8 and TRBJ2-1, with D uncertain. This CDR3 contains 13 residues. Looked up from germline, CDR1 is SGHVS and CDR2 is FQNEAQ. V was cut by 5 bases and J by 1 base, with 6 bases left in between. The CDR3 is CASSPRSYNEQFF. Here the CDR3 DNA reads TGTGCCAGCAGCCCCAGGTCCTACAATGAGCAGTTCTTC.

This clonotype was found many times. This chain joins TRBV7-8 and TRBJ1-1, with 7 bases identical to TRBD1. The germline gives CDR1 SGHVS, CDR2 FQNEAQ. Trimming removed 5 bases from V and 5 bases from J; junction bases left unmatched: 8. The CDR3 covers 14 residues. The CDR3 DNA reads as TGTGCCAGCAGCCGATACAGGGGTAGGACTGAAGCTTTCTTT. It encodes CASSRYRGRTEAFF.

The chain recombines TRBV11-2 with TRBJ2-2; D is perhaps TRBD2 (6 bases). Trimming left V 1 base short and J 4 bases short, with 19 bases between. The CDR3 covers 18 residues. Germline V gene sequence: CDR1 SGHAT, CDR2 FQNNGV. For the CDR3, the DNA is TGTGCCAGCAGCTTAGTCGGGGGAGGCCGTTTTCCCACCGGGGAGCTGTTTTTT. Its translation is CASSLVGGGRFPTGELFF.

The chain is built from TRBV28 and TRBJ2-7, with D unresolved. Trimming took 3 bases from V and 2 from J, leaving 5 bases between them. Germline CDR1 reads MDHEN; CDR2 reads SYDVKM. CDR3 size: 12 residues. CDR3 protein: CASSFFPYEQYF. The CDR3 DNA is TGTGCCAGCAGTTTTTTCCCCTACGAGCAGTACTTC.